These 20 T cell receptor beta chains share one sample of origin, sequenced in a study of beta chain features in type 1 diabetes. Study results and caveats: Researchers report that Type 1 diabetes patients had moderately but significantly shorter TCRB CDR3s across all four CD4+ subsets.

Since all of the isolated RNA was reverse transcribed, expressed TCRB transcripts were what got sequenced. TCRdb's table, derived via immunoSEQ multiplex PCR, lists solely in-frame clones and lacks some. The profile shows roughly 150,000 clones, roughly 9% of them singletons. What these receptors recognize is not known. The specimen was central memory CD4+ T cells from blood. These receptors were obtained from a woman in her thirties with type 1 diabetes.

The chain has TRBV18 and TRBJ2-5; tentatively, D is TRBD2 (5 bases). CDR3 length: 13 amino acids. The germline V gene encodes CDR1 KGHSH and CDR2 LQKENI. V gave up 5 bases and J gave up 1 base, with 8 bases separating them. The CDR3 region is CASSSSGQETQYF. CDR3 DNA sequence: TGTGCCAGCTCATCGAGCGGCCAAGAGACCCAGTACTTC. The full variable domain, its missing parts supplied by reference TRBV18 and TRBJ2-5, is NAGVMQNPRHLVRRRGQEARLRCSPMKGHSHVYWYRQLPEEGLKFMVYLQKENIIDESGMPKERFSAEFPKEGPSILRIQQVVRGDSAAYFCASSSSGQETQYFGPGTRLLVL.

CDR3 DNA sequence: TGTGCCAGCAGCTTAAGGGGAGACCGGTATGGCTACACCTTC. This translates into CASSLRGDRYGYTF. V usage is TRBV7-3 and J usage is TRBJ1-2; D gene ambiguous. V lost 1 base, J lost 5 bases, and 11 bases lay in between. Per the germline V gene, CDR1 is SGHTA and CDR2 is FQGTGA. CDR3 length equals 14 residues.

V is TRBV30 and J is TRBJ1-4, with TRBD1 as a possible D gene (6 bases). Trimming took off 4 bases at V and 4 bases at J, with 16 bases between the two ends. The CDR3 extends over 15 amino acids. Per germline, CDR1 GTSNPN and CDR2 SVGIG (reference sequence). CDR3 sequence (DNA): TGTGCCTGGAAATTGGGAGGGACAATTAATGAAAAACTGTTTTTT. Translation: CAWKLGGTINEKLFF.

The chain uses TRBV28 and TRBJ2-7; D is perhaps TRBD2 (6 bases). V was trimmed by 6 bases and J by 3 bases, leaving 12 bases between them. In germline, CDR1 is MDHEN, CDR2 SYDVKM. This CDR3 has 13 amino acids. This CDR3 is CASRGGPRYEQYF. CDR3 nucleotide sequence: TGTGCCAGCAGGGGGGGACCTCGCTACGAGCAGTACTTC. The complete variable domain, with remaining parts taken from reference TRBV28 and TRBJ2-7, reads DVKVTQSSRYLVKRTGEKVFLECVQDMDHENMFWYRQDPGLGLRLIYFSYDVKMKEKGDIPEGYSVSREKKERFSLILESASTNQTSMYLCASRGGPRYEQYFGPGTRLTVT.

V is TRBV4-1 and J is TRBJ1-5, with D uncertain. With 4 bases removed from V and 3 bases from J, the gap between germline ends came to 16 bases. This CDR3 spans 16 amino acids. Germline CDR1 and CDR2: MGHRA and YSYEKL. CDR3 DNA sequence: TGCGCCAGCAGCCTGCACTTCCTGACTGACAATCAGCCCCAGCATTTT. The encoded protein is CASSLHFLTDNQPQHF.

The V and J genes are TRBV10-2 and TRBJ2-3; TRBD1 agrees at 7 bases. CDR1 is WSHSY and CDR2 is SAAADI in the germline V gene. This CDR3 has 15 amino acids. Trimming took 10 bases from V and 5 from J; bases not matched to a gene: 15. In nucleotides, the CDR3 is TGCGCCACCCTCTGGGGGACAGTGGGGATAGATACGCAGTATTTT. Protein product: CATLWGTVGIDTQYF.

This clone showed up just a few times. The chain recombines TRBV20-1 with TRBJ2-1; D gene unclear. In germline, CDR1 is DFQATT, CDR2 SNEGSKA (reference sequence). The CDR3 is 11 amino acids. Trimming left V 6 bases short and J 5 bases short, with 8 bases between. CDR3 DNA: TGCAGTGCGAGGCTTAACAATGAGCAGTTCTTC. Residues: CSARLNNEQFF.

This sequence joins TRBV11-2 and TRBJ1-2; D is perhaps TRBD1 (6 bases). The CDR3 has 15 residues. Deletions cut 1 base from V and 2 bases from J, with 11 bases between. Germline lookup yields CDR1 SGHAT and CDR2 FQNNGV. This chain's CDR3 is CASSLVEGQNYGYTF. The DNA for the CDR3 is TGTGCCAGCAGCTTAGTTGAAGGACAGAACTATGGCTACACCTTC.

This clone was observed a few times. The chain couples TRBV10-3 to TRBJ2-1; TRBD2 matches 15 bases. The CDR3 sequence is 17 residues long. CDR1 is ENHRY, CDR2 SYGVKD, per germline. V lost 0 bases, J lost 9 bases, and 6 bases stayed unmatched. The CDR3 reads CAISESYGLAGGGEQFF. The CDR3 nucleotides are TGTGCCATCAGTGAGTCGTACGGACTAGCGGGAGGGGGTGAGCAGTTCTTC.

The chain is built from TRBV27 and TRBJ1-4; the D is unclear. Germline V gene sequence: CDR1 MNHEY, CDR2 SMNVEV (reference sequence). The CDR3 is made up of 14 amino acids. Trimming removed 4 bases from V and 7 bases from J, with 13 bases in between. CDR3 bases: TGTGCCAGCAGTTCCGGAGGGTGGGGTGAAAAACTGTTTTTT. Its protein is CASSSGGWGEKLFF.

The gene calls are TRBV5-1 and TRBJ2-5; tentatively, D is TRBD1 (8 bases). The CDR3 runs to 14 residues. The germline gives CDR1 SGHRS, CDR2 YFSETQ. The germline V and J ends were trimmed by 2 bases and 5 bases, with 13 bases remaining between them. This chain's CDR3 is CASSFDRGGETQYF. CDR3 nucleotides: TGCGCCAGCAGCTTCGACAGGGGAGGGGAGACCCAGTACTTC. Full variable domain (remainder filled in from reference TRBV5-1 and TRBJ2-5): KAGVTQTPRYLIKTRGQQVTLSCSPISGHRSVSWYQQTPGQGLQFLFEYFSETQRNKGNFPGRFSGRQFSNSRSEMNVSTLELGDSALYLCASSFDRGGETQYFGPGTRLLVL.

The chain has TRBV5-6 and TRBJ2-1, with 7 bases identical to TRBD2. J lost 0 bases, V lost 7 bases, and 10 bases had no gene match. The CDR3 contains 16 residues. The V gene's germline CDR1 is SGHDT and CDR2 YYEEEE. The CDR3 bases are TGTGCCAGCGTGCCGTACGGCGGGAGCTCCTACAATGAGCAGTTCTTC. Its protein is CASVPYGGSSYNEQFF.

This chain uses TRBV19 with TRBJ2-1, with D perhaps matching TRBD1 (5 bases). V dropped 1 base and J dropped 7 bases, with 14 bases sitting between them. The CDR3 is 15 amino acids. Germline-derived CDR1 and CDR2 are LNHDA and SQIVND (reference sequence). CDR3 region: CASSIGLGQRNEQFF. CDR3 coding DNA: TGTGCCAGTAGTATAGGTCTGGGGCAGAGAAATGAGCAGTTCTTC.

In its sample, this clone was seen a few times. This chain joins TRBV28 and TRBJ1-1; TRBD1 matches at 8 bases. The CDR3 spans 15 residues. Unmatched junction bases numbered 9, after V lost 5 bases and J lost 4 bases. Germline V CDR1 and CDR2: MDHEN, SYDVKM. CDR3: CASSTHATGATEAFF. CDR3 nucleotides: TGTGCCAGCAGTACCCACGCGACAGGGGCCACTGAAGCTTTCTTT. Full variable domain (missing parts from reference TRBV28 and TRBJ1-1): DVKVTQSSRYLVKRTGEKVFLECVQDMDHENMFWYRQDPGLGLRLIYFSYDVKMKEKGDIPEGYSVSREKKERFSLILESASTNQTSMYLCASSTHATGATEAFFGQGTRLTVV.

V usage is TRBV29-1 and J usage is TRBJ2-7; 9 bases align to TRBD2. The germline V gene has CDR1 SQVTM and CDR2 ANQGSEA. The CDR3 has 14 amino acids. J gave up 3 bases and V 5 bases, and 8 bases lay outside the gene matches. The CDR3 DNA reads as TGCAGCGTTTCGGATAGCGGGAGTATCTACGAGCAGTACTTC. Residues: CSVSDSGSIYEQYF.

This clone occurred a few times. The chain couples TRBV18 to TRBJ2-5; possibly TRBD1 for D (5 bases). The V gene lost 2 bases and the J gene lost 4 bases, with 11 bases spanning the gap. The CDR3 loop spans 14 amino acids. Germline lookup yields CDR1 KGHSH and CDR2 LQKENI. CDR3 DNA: TGTGCCAGCTCACCAGGAAGTAGGGGAGAGACCCAGTACTTC. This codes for CASSPGSRGETQYF.

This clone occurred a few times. CDR3 sequence (DNA): TGTGCCAGCAGCTTAGCGTGGACTAGCGGGAGTTCCGATACGCAGTATTTT. It specifies CASSLAWTSGSSDTQYF. This chain uses TRBV7-8 with TRBJ2-3; 13 positions match TRBD2. CDR3 length equals 17 residues. V trimming: 0 bases; J trimming: 6 bases; junction bases outside the gene matches: 6. Germline lookup yields CDR1 SGHVS and CDR2 FQNEAQ.

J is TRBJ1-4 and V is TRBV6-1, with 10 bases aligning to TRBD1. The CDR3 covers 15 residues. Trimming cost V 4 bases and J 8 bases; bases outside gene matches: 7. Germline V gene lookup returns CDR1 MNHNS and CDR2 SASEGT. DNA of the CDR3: TGTGCCAGCAGTGCCTTGGGACAGGGGACAGAAAAACTGTTTTTT. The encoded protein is CASSALGQGTEKLFF.

The CDR3 loop reads CAWSVRLAGGETQYF. CDR3 nucleotides: TGTGCCTGGAGTGTACGGCTAGCGGGAGGAGAGACCCAGTACTTC. V gene TRBV30 combines with J gene TRBJ2-5, with 11 bases fitting TRBD2. J gave up 4 bases and V 0 bases, and 4 bases lay outside the gene matches. Germline CDR1 and CDR2: GTSNPN and SVGIG (reference sequence). The CDR3 extends over 15 amino acids.

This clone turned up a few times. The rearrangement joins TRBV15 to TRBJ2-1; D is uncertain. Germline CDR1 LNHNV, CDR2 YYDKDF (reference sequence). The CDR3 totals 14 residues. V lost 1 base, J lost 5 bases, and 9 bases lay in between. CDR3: CATSRGLGNNEQFF. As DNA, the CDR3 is TGTGCCACCAGCAGAGGGCTAGGCAACAATGAGCAGTTCTTC. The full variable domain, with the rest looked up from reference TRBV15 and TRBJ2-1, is DAMVIQNPRYQVTQFGKPVTLSCSQTLNHNVMYWYQQKSSQAPKLLFHYYDKDFNNEADTPDNFQSRRPNTSFCFLDIRSPGLGDTAMYLCATSRGLGNNEQFFGPGTRLTVL.